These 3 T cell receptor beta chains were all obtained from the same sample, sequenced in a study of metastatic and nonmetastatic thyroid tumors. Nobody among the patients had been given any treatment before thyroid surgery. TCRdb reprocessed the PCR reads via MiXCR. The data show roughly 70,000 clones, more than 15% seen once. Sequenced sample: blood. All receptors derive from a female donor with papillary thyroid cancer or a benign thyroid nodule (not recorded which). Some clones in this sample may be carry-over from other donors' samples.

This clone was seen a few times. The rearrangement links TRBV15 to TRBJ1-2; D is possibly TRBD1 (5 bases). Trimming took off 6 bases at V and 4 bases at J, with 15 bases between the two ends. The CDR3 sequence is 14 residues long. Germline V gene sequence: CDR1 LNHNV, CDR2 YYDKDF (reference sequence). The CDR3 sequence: CATSSMGQGYGYTF. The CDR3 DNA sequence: TGTGCCACCAGTTCGATGGGTCAGGGCTATGGCTACACCTTC.

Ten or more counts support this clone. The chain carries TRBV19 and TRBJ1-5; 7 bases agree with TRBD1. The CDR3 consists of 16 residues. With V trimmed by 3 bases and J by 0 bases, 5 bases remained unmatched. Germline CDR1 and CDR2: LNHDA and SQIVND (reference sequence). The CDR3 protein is CASSMGTVNSNQPQHF. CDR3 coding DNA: TGTGCCAGTAGTATGGGGACAGTCAATAGCAATCAGCCCCAGCATTTT.

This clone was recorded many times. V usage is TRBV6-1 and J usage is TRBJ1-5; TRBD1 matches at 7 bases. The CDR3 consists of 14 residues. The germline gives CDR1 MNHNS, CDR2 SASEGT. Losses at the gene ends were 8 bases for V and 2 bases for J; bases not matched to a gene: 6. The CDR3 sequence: CASEGAGGNQPQHF. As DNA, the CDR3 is TGTGCCAGCGAGGGGGCGGGGGGCAATCAGCCCCAGCATTTT.